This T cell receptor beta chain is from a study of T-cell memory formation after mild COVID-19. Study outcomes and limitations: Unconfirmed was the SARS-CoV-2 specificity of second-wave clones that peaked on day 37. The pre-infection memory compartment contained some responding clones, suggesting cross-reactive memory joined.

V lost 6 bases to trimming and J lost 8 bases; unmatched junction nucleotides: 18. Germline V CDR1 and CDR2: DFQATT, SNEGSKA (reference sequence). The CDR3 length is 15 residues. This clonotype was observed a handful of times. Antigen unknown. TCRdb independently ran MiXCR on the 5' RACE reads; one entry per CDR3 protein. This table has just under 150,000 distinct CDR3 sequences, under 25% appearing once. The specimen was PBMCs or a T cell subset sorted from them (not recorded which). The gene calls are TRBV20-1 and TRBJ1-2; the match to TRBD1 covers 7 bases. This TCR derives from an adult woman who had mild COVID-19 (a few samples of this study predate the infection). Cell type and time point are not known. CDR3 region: CSATQSDREDYGYTF. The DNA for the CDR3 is TGCAGTGCAACCCAGAGCGACAGGGAGGATTACGGCTACACCTTC.